This TCR beta chain was sequenced during a study of a mutant IDH1 vaccine in newly diagnosed glioma. Looking at the study overall: Following radiotherapy alone, or alongside temozolomide cycles, vaccination was started after an interval of 4-6 weeks. Patients' prior therapy spanned radiotherapy, temozolomide, or both; most underwent both. Treated patients had a mean age of 40.4 years and an approximately 62% male, 37.5% female split.

Time point specified: week 5, during vaccination. Doses comprised 300 ug of mutant IDH1 20-mer peptide each, plus topical imiquimod. Each donor presented with a new WHO grade 3 or 4 astrocytoma that tested IDH1-mutant and showed ATRX loss. Points on this clone: What it binds is unknown.

Germline CDR1 is DFQATT and CDR2 is SNEGSKA (reference sequence). CDR3 length: 10 amino acids. Trimming stripped 6 bases from V and 3 bases from J, with 5 bases between. Clones were sequenced by immunoSEQ multiplex PCR, and TCRdb holds only the in-frame ones, with some missing. The repertoire holds approximately 80,000 clones, with 90% to 95% as singletons. Sequences were derived from PBMCs, sampled from a glioma patient whose treatment included an IDH1 peptide vaccine. The chain combines TRBV20-1 with TRBJ1-1, with no clear D. This sequence was found in a woman between 50 and 59 years old with glioma. CDR3 amino acids: CSAQYTEAFF. CDR3 DNA sequence: TGCAGTGCCCAGTACACTGAAGCTTTCTTT.